The clone carrying this T cell receptor (beta chain) was found once. This record comes from a study of blood T cell repertoires in COVID-19. Study as a whole: T cells, B-cell-depleted T cells, or PBMCs supplied cDNA or gDNA.

The protocol was immunoSEQ multiplex PCR, while the TCRdb copy is restricted to in-frame clones and leaves out a portion. The data show about 200,000 clones, with roughly nine tenths seen just once and around 0.76% held by the top ten. Germline V gene data show CDR1 as LNHDA and CDR2 as SQIVND (reference sequence). With 5 bases clipped from V and 0 bases from J, the junction kept 4 bases outside the gene matches. CDR3 length: 16 amino acids. The sequence came from a woman in her 70s with acute or convalescent COVID-19. The chain links TRBV19 to TRBJ2-7; 13 positions match TRBD2. The sample taken for sequencing was peripheral blood. This CDR3 is CASSPRTSGSSYEQYF. For the CDR3, the DNA is TGTGCCAGTAGTCCCCGGACTAGCGGGAGCTCCTACGAGCAGTACTTC.